Listed below are T cell receptor beta chains from one sample, sequenced in a study of identical twins. TCRdb reprocessed the 5' RACE reads via MiXCR and lists one record per CDR3 protein. This table holds around 1.7 million distinct CDR3 sequences, about 32% found once. Sequencing was done on a sample of cord blood. All receptors come from a newborn girl in good health. The CDR3 runs from the conserved cysteine through the conserved F or W. Each record gives: clone size, V gene, J gene, D gene, CDR3 DNA, CDR3 protein. The D gene is left open where the match is weak. Clone size is given for some rows only: seen once, a few or many times, or a class if the clone is expanded.

clone_size: many; v_call: TRBV2; j_call: TRBJ1-2; d_call: .; cdr3_nt: TGTGCCAGCAGTGTGGGGGGGATCTATGGCTACACCTTC; cdr3_aa: CASSVGGIYGYTF
clone_size: .; v_call: TRBV10-3; j_call: TRBJ2-3; d_call: TRBD2; cdr3_nt: TGTGCCATCAGTGAGTTAGCGGGGAGGGGCACAGATACGCAGTATTTT; cdr3_aa: CAISELAGRGTDTQYF
clone_size: .; v_call: TRBV4-3; j_call: TRBJ2-7; d_call: .; cdr3_nt: TGCGCCAGCAGCCAAGAAGCCCCGACCGGGACATTACCTCTCTACGAGCAGTACTTC; cdr3_aa: CASSQEAPTGTLPLYEQYF
clone_size: few; v_call: TRBV20-1; j_call: TRBJ2-3; d_call: .; cdr3_nt: TGCAGTGCTGACGCTAGCACAGATACGCAGTATTTT; cdr3_aa: CSADASTDTQYF
clone_size: .; v_call: TRBV12-3/TRBV12-4; j_call: TRBJ2-3; d_call: .; cdr3_nt: TGTGCCAGCAGTTTGGACGGGGTCCCCTCAAATACGCAGTATTTT; cdr3_aa: CASSLDGVPSNTQYF
clone_size: few; v_call: TRBV5-5; j_call: TRBJ2-1; d_call: TRBD2; cdr3_nt: TGTGCCAGCAGCTTCCGACGGGGTAGCGGGACGGATGAGCAGTTCTTC; cdr3_aa: CASSFRRGSGTDEQFF
clone_size: few; v_call: TRBV20-1; j_call: TRBJ2-7; d_call: .; cdr3_nt: TGCAGTGCTAGAGAGAGGGGGAGAAAGAGCTCCTACGAGCAGTACTTC; cdr3_aa: CSARERGRKSSYEQYF
clone_size: .; v_call: TRBV14; j_call: TRBJ2-7; d_call: TRBD2; cdr3_nt: TGTGCCAGCAGAGGTAGCGGGAGCCACAATGAGCAGTACTTC; cdr3_aa: CASRGSGSHNEQYF
clone_size: few; v_call: TRBV6-6; j_call: TRBJ2-1; d_call: TRBD2; cdr3_nt: TGTGCCAGCAGTTACTCGAAGTTAGCGGGGGGCATGGAGCAGTTCTTC; cdr3_aa: CASSYSKLAGGMEQFF
clone_size: few; v_call: TRBV6-5; j_call: TRBJ1-2; d_call: .; cdr3_nt: TGTGCCAGCAGCTCCAATACCGGGACCTTTAACTATGGCTACACCTTC; cdr3_aa: CASSSNTGTFNYGYTF
clone_size: few; v_call: TRBV27; j_call: TRBJ2-1; d_call: TRBD1; cdr3_nt: TGTGCCAGCAGTTTATGGGGGACAGGGAGCTACAATGAGCAGTTCTTC; cdr3_aa: CASSLWGTGSYNEQFF
clone_size: few; v_call: TRBV20-1; j_call: TRBJ2-7; d_call: .; cdr3_nt: TGCAGTCCAGGCCGGACGGGCTACGAGCAGTACTTC; cdr3_aa: CSPGRTGYEQYF
clone_size: few; v_call: TRBV9; j_call: TRBJ1-6; d_call: TRBD1; cdr3_nt: TGTGCCAGCAGAGCCGGGACAGGCCGGGGCTCACCCCTCCACTTT; cdr3_aa: CASRAGTGRGSPLHF
clone_size: .; v_call: TRBV28; j_call: TRBJ2-3; d_call: TRBD2; cdr3_nt: TGTGCCAGCAGTATACCTACTCATGTAGCGGGTACAGATACGCAGTATTTT; cdr3_aa: CASSIPTHVAGTDTQYF
clone_size: few; v_call: TRBV6-5; j_call: TRBJ2-7; d_call: TRBD1; cdr3_nt: TGTGCCAGCAGTTACGGAGGGACAGGGGACTACGAGCAGTACTTC; cdr3_aa: CASSYGGTGDYEQYF
clone_size: few; v_call: TRBV20-1; j_call: TRBJ2-7; d_call: TRBD1; cdr3_nt: TGCAGTGCTCCCACACAGGGGGCCTACGAGCAGTACTTC; cdr3_aa: CSAPTQGAYEQYF
clone_size: .; v_call: TRBV7-9; j_call: TRBJ2-7; d_call: .; cdr3_nt: TGTGCCAGCAGCTTAGTCTCACAGGGCTACGAGCAGTACTTC; cdr3_aa: CASSLVSQGYEQYF
clone_size: .; v_call: TRBV14; j_call: TRBJ2-7; d_call: .; cdr3_nt: TGTGCCAGCAGCCAAGGGTTGCGGACGAACTCCTACGAGCAGTACTTC; cdr3_aa: CASSQGLRTNSYEQYF
clone_size: few; v_call: TRBV6-1; j_call: TRBJ2-4; d_call: .; cdr3_nt: TGTGCCAGCGGAAGACAGTCGGCCAAAAACATTCAGTACTTC; cdr3_aa: CASGRQSAKNIQYF
clone_size: .; v_call: TRBV28; j_call: TRBJ2-5; d_call: .; cdr3_nt: TGTGCCAGCAGTCTGCCGGACCGAGGAGAAGAGACCCAGTACTTC; cdr3_aa: CASSLPDRGEETQYF
clone_size: .; v_call: TRBV6-5; j_call: TRBJ1-2; d_call: .; cdr3_nt: TGTGCCAGCAGTTACGCGGGGGGGGGTGGCTACACCTTC; cdr3_aa: CASSYAGGGGYTF
clone_size: .; v_call: TRBV7-9; j_call: TRBJ2-7; d_call: TRBD2; cdr3_nt: TGTGCCAGCAGCTTGTTCGTCGTGGTCGGGGGGTACAATGAGCAGTACTTC; cdr3_aa: CASSLFVVVGGYNEQYF
clone_size: many; v_call: TRBV29-1; j_call: TRBJ2-1; d_call: .; cdr3_nt: TGCAGCGTTGAATCCCCCCCGAGCTCCTACAATGAGCAGTTCTTC; cdr3_aa: CSVESPPSSYNEQFF
clone_size: many; v_call: TRBV29-1; j_call: TRBJ2-3; d_call: TRBD2; cdr3_nt: TGCAGCGTTGACGACTGGGGGACTAGCGGGAGTAATACGCAGTATTTT; cdr3_aa: CSVDDWGTSGSNTQYF